The clone carrying this T cell receptor beta chain was found many times. Its antigen is unidentified. Libraries for TCR beta were made by quantitative 5'-RACE with molecular barcodes. MiXCR was run by TCRdb on the 5' RACE reads, yielding one entry per CDR3 protein. The sample shows 250,000 to 400,000 distinct CDR3 sequences, around a tenth of them seen only once. The CDR3 is 15 amino acids. Germline values: CDR1 SGHRS, CDR2 YFSETQ. Losses at the gene ends were 3 bases for V and 4 bases for J; bases not matched to a gene: 9. The data were obtained in a study of CD8 T cells in ankylosing spondylitis. Broader study findings: Reportedly, significant enrichment of disease-linked clones occurred in matched ankylosing spondylitis synovial fluid. Some of the motif variants had earlier been found in reactive arthritis patients' fluid and blood.

This TCR was sampled from a female donor with ankylosing spondylitis or in good health (not recorded which). Sequences were obtained from blood, either unsorted or a sorted T cell fraction (not recorded which). The V gene is TRBV5-1, the J gene TRBJ1-1; 7 bases line up with TRBD1. CDR3 nucleotide sequence: TGCGCCAGCAGCTCGCAGGGGGTAGAGGTCACTGAAGCTTTCTTT. Translation gives CASSSQGVEVTEAFF.